This entry lists 27 T cell receptor beta chains sequenced from one sample in a study of blood T cell repertoires in COVID-19. Clones were sequenced by immunoSEQ multiplex PCR, and TCRdb holds only the in-frame ones, with some missing. The data hold 150,000 to 200,000 clones, with 80% to 95% observed a single time. The sequenced material came from peripheral blood. Receptors originate from a man aged 50-60 years with acute or convalescent COVID-19.

The V call is TRBV6-5, the J call TRBJ2-1; TRBD2 matches at 7 bases. After removal of 0 bases from V and 4 bases from J, the junction contained 6 bases not matched to a gene. Germline assignment: CDR1 MNHEY and CDR2 SVGAGI. The CDR3 sequence is 16 residues long. The CDR3 sequence: CASSYSAGVGYNEQFF. In DNA form, the CDR3 reads TGTGCCAGCAGTTACTCGGCGGGAGTCGGATACAATGAGCAGTTCTTC.

Here the CDR3 reads CASSQRHGGGYYEQFF. CDR3 in DNA: TGTGCCAGCAGCCAAAGGCATGGCGGGGGGTACTATGAGCAGTTCTTC. The rearrangement links TRBV3-1 (or the pseudogene TRBV3-2) to TRBJ2-1; TRBD2 agrees at 8 bases. The CDR3 is 16 amino acids. With V trimmed by 2 bases and J by 8 bases, 11 bases remained unmatched. Germline V gene lookup returns CDR1 LGHDT and CDR2 YNNKEL (reference sequence).

The rearrangement links TRBV15 to TRBJ1-5; D is perhaps TRBD1 (5 bases). Trimming removed 1 base at V and 3 bases at J, with 7 bases between. The CDR3 consists of 14 residues. CDR1 LNHNV and CDR2 YYDKDF come from the germline V gene (reference sequence). The CDR3 protein is CATSRGQNNQPQHF. Written as DNA, the CDR3 is TGTGCCACCAGCAGAGGACAGAACAATCAGCCCCAGCATTTT.

The J gene is TRBJ1-2, the V gene TRBV5-5; D remains unclear. This CDR3 contains 13 residues. The germline CDR1 and CDR2 sequences are SGHKS and YYEKEE (reference sequence). Trimming stripped 1 base from V and 2 bases from J, with 6 bases between. The CDR3: CASSLSQNYGYTF. The CDR3 nucleotides are TGTGCCAGCAGCTTGAGTCAGAACTATGGCTACACCTTC.

The chain links TRBV5-1 to TRBJ2-7; TRBD1 aligns across 8 bases. Unmatched junction bases numbered 21, after V lost 5 bases and J lost 5 bases. From germline, CDR1 is SGHRS and CDR2 YFSETQ. The CDR3 spans 18 residues. The CDR3 DNA reads as TGCGCCAGCAGACTTCCAGGGGGCTCGGTGTCGGGGAGCGACGAGCAGTACTTC. It translates to CASRLPGGSVSGSDEQYF.

The chain uses TRBV10-2 and TRBJ2-5, with TRBD2 identical over 15 bases. Trimming cost V 6 bases and J 0 bases; bases outside gene matches: 5. This CDR3 contains 17 residues. Looked up from germline, CDR1 is WSHSY and CDR2 is SAAADI. The CDR3 is CASRGLAGGRYQETQYF. CDR3 DNA: TGCGCCAGCAGGGGACTAGCGGGAGGAAGGTACCAAGAGACCCAGTACTTC.

This chain links TRBV6-2 or TRBV6-3 with TRBJ2-7; TRBD2 aligns across 11 bases. This CDR3 contains 15 residues. The junction had 4 bases not matched to a gene; V was cut back by 2 bases and J by 4 bases. Germline V gene lookup returns CDR1 MNHEY and CDR2 SVGEGT. The CDR3 sequence: CASSYRGLAVYEQYV. The CDR3 bases are TGTGCCAGCAGTTACCGGGGACTAGCGGTTTACGAGCAGTACGTC.

The V gene is TRBV7-9, the J gene TRBJ2-5; D might be TRBD1 (6 bases). Germline CDR1 is SEHNR and CDR2 is FQNEAQ (reference sequence). Trimming removed 7 bases at V and 5 bases at J, with 17 bases between. CDR3 length: 14 amino acids. The DNA for the CDR3 is TGTGCCAGCACCAAATCAGGGGTGGGGGAGACCCAGTACTTC. As protein: CASTKSGVGETQYF. Full variable domain (remainder filled in from reference TRBV7-9 and TRBJ2-5): DTGVSQNPRHKITKRGQNVTFRCDPISEHNRLYWYRQTLGQGPEFLTYFQNEAQLEKSRLLSDRFSAERPKGSFSTLEIQRTEQGDSAMYLCASTKSGVGETQYFGPGTRLLVL.

The chain has TRBV27 and TRBJ1-5; 7 bases match TRBD1. Germline lookup yields CDR1 MNHEY and CDR2 SMNVEV (reference sequence). V trimming: 6 bases; J trimming: 0 bases; junction bases outside the gene matches: 11. CDR3 length equals 17 residues. The CDR3 nucleotides read TGTGCCAGCAGGAGAACGACAGGGCCCAATAGCAATCAGCCCCAGCATTTT. The encoded protein is CASRRTTGPNSNQPQHF.

The rearrangement uses TRBV4-1 and TRBJ2-3; 9 nucleotides agree with TRBD1. CDR1 and CDR2 (germline): MGHRA, YSYEKL. CDR3 length: 16 amino acids. Trimming took 0 bases from V and 4 from J; bases not matched to a gene: 5. In DNA form, the CDR3 reads TGCGCCAGCAGCCAAGATGCGAGGACAGGGGCAGATACGCAGTATTTT. Its translation is CASSQDARTGADTQYF.

V gene TRBV7-2 combines with J gene TRBJ1-5, with a tentative D call TRBD1 (5 bases). CDR1 and CDR2 from the germline V gene are SGHTA and FQGNSA. Trimming left V 5 bases short and J 5 bases short, with 13 bases between. CDR3 length: 14 residues. The CDR3, as DNA: TGTGCCAGCAGCCCAGGGAGGGAGTATCAGCCCCAGCATTTT. Protein product: CASSPGREYQPQHF.

V usage is TRBV30 and J usage is TRBJ2-2; 10 bases are a match to TRBD2. The V gene's germline CDR1 is GTSNPN and CDR2 SVGIG (reference sequence). The trim removed 4 bases at V and 5 bases at J, leaving 13 bases unmatched. The CDR3 spans 17 residues. CDR3 DNA sequence: TGTGCCTGGACCTATGGGCTAGCGGGGGTTTTAACCGGGGAGCTGTTTTTT. Translated: CAWTYGLAGVLTGELFF.

The chain has TRBV13 and TRBJ1-3; a possible D gene is TRBD1 (5 bases). Germline V CDR1 and CDR2: PRHDT, FYEKMQ (reference sequence). V lost 6 bases and J 4 bases, leaving 10 bases between the germline ends. The CDR3 sequence is 13 residues long. CDR3: CASSSGLGNTIYF. CDR3 DNA sequence: TGTGCCAGCAGTTCAGGGTTAGGAAACACCATATATTTT.

The J gene is TRBJ1-4, the V gene TRBV7-2, with D maybe TRBD1 (6 bases). The V end lost 5 bases, the J end lost 0 bases, and 19 bases lay between the germline ends. The CDR3 runs to 18 residues. The V gene's germline CDR1 is SGHTA and CDR2 FQGNSA. In DNA, the CDR3 is TGTGCCAGCAGCCCGGGGACACAGGCGCTCACAACTAATGAAAAACTGTTTTTT. Protein product: CASSPGTQALTTNEKLFF.

The chain joins TRBV11-2 to TRBJ2-1; possibly TRBD1 for D (5 bases). There are 16 residues in the CDR3. Trimming removed 3 bases at V and 0 bases at J, with 12 bases between. The germline V gene encodes CDR1 SGHAT and CDR2 FQNNGV. CDR3: CASSFRGARSYNEQFF. The CDR3, as DNA: TGTGCCAGCAGCTTCCGTGGGGCCCGCTCCTACAATGAGCAGTTCTTC.

In its sample, this clone was seen once. The J gene is TRBJ2-1, the V gene TRBV29-1; 7 nucleotides match TRBD2. Germline V lookup: CDR1 SQVTM, CDR2 ANQGSEA. The CDR3 covers 12 residues. V shed 7 bases and J 7 bases; nucleotides not matched to a gene: 7. The CDR3 here is CSAGGLSNEQFF. CDR3 bases: TGCAGCGCGGGGGGACTTTCAAATGAGCAGTTCTTC.

This chain links TRBV19 with TRBJ1-2; 8 nucleotides match TRBD1. The CDR3 length is 15 residues. Trimming at V came to 1 base and at J to 8 bases, leaving 9 bases not matched to a gene. From germline, CDR1 is LNHDA and CDR2 SQIVND (reference sequence). The CDR3 bases are TGTGCCAGTAGTATAGGAGGAACCGGGACAGGAGGCTACACCTTC. Amino acids: CASSIGGTGTGGYTF.

The chain couples TRBV5-3 to TRBJ1-5, with TRBD1 matching 7 bases. TRBV5-3 is classed as an ORF, of uncertain function. V lost 4 bases and J lost 7; bases outside the gene matches: 11. The CDR3 totals 15 residues. The CDR3 region has the DNA TGTGCCAGAAGCATTCGTCAGGGGGTCGGACAGCCCCAGCATTTT. The encoded protein is CARSIRQGVGQPQHF.

The chain uses TRBV29-1 and TRBJ2-7; no clear D. This CDR3 comprises 12 residues. Per germline, CDR1 SQVTM and CDR2 ANQGSEA. V shed 4 bases and J shed 3 bases, with 10 bases lying between them. The CDR3 coding sequence is TGCAGCGTTGGTACAGACGGCTACGAGCAGTACTTC. Its protein product is CSVGTDGYEQYF.

This clone was observed a single time. The chain carries TRBV18 and TRBJ2-1; maybe TRBD1 (6 bases). V lost 1 base and J lost 7, with 11 bases in between. The CDR3 has 14 residues. In germline, CDR1 is KGHSH, CDR2 LQKENI. The CDR3 here is CASSPRDISNEQFF. In DNA, the CDR3 is TGTGCCAGCTCACCACGGGACATCTCAAATGAGCAGTTCTTC.

The V gene is TRBV6-5, the J gene TRBJ1-5, with D hard to call. Germline CDR1 reads MNHEY; CDR2 reads SVGAGI. V gave up 6 bases and J gave up 2 bases, with 11 bases separating them. The CDR3 covers 14 residues. The CDR3 coding sequence is TGTGCCAGCAGATCTCCGGGAGGCAATCAGCCCCAGCATTTT. As protein: CASRSPGGNQPQHF.

The chain links TRBV7-3 to TRBJ1-1; D gene uncertain. Trimming took off 4 bases at V and 0 bases at J, with 6 bases between the two ends. Germline CDR1 and CDR2: SGHTA and FQGTGA. The CDR3 is 13 amino acids. The CDR3: CASSYGVNTEAFF. CDR3 coding DNA: TGTGCCAGCAGCTACGGAGTGAACACTGAAGCTTTCTTT.

The chain employs TRBV9 and TRBJ1-2, with D possibly being TRBD1 (6 bases). Germline CDR1 SGDLS, CDR2 YYNGEE. Trimming removed 3 bases at V and 6 bases at J, with 12 bases between. The CDR3 covers 13 residues. In DNA form, the CDR3 reads TGTGCCAGCAGCGCGCAGGGGCGTAATGGCTACACCTTC. It is translated as CASSAQGRNGYTF.

A single count supports this clone. The V and J genes are TRBV5-1 and TRBJ2-1, with a possible D match to TRBD1 (6 bases). Germline V lookup: CDR1 SGHRS, CDR2 YFSETQ. The length of the CDR3 is 13 residues. V was clipped by 4 bases and J by 4 bases, with 9 bases between them. CDR3 coding DNA: TGCGCCAGCAGCGTGGACAGATACAATGAGCAGTTCTTC. Protein sequence: CASSVDRYNEQFF.

V is TRBV10-1 and J is TRBJ2-7; TRBD2 aligns across 11 bases. Germline assignment: CDR1 WNHNN and CDR2 SYGVQD (reference sequence). The CDR3 is made up of 19 amino acids. The J segment lost 1 base and the V segment lost 8 bases, leaving 19 bases of the junction unmatched. The CDR3 nucleotides read TGCGCCAGCGCCCTCACCGGGACTAGCGGACCGAGGGAATCCTACGAGCAGTACTTC. The encoded protein is CASALTGTSGPRESYEQYF.

The rearrangement links TRBV28 to TRBJ1-4, with 7 bases lining up with TRBD1. V trimming: 8 bases; J trimming: 10 bases; junction bases outside the gene matches: 19. CDR1 and CDR2 (germline): MDHEN, SYDVKM. This CDR3 spans 16 amino acids. The CDR3 coding sequence is TGTGCCAGCGTTGCCCTCGGGACAGCTAAGGGGGGAAAACTGTTTTTT. Translated: CASVALGTAKGGKLFF. The full variable domain, its missing parts supplied by reference TRBV28 and TRBJ1-4, is DVKVTQSSRYLVKRTGEKVFLECVQDMDHENMFWYRQDPGLGLRLIYFSYDVKMKEKGDIPEGYSVSREKKERFSLILESASTNQTSMYLCASVALGTAKGGKLFFGSGTQLSVL.

The rearrangement uses TRBV30 and TRBJ2-4; possibly TRBD1 for D (6 bases). Per the germline V gene, CDR1 is GTSNPN and CDR2 is SVGIG (reference sequence). The CDR3 is made up of 13 amino acids. V was pared by 3 bases and J by 6 bases, with 12 bases between. DNA of the CDR3: TGTGCCTGGAGACAGGGACGGGCAAACATTCAGTACTTC. Translating gives CAWRQGRANIQYF.